The clone carrying this TCR beta chain has only one observation. Adults between about 18 and 95 years of age took part from 20 to 25 US areas. Before being deemed recovered, Cohort 3 donors had two negative PCRs, clearance, or symptom resolution. Original methodology: Quantification of nucleated cells was approximated via reference gene primer amplification. TCRdb keeps only in-frame clones here, not all; method: immunoSEQ multiplex PCR. That table furnishes V, J and clone size, whereas the DNA furnished D and trimming. The data contain about 180,000 clones, around 90% of them singletons. The record originates from a study of blood T cell repertoires in COVID-19. Study-wide background: Nucleic acid was either cDNA or gDNA, and it came from T cells, B-cell-depleted T cells, or PBMCs.

The CDR3 is made up of 14 amino acids. Per germline, CDR1 SGHTA and CDR2 FQGNSA. Trimming pared 6 bases from V and 1 base from J, leaving 13 bases between. This rearrangement joins TRBV7-2 to TRBJ2-7; maybe TRBD1 (6 bases). This TCR was recovered from a young woman who had recovered from COVID-19. The sequenced material came from PBMCs or T cells enriched from blood (not recorded which). Written as DNA, the CDR3 is TGTGCCAGCAGTCAAGAGACAGGTTCCTACGAGCAGTACTTC. This encodes CASSQETGSYEQYF.